A single sample is the source of the 4 T cell receptor beta chains below, sequenced in a study of response to subunit inactivated influenza vaccine. MiXCR, applied by TCRdb to the RT-PCR reads, yields one record per CDR3 protein. Altogether about 570,000 distinct CDR3 sequences are present, 10% to 12% being singletons, with the ten largest covering about 11%. The data were also submitted as part of a second study, on T cells expressing NK-cell markers. That publication notes: For TCR beta, cDNA was produced by 5'RACE template switching with UMIs.

Source: PBMCs from blood, taken on the day of vaccination. The source of these receptors is a man in his fifties or sixties who received an inactivated influenza vaccine.

The chain recombines TRBV12-3 or TRBV12-4 with TRBJ2-7; 8 bases map to TRBD1. The CDR3 covers 14 residues. V lost 6 bases to trimming and J lost 7 bases; unmatched junction nucleotides: 11. CDR3 residues: CASSPGTGFGEQYF. DNA for the CDR3: TGTGCCAGCAGCCCCGGGACAGGTTTCGGAGAGCAGTACTTC.

This clonotype has just a few counts. V usage is TRBV11-2 and J usage is TRBJ1-4; D unclear. The CDR3 covers 12 residues. The ends were cut back, 5 bases at V and 10 bases at J, with 11 bases in the middle. The germline V gene encodes CDR1 SGHAT and CDR2 FQNNGV. The CDR3 protein is CASSPHPRKLFF. CDR3 sequence (DNA): TGTGCCAGCAGCCCCCACCCAAGAAAACTGTTTTTT.

A single count supports this clonotype. This sequence joins TRBV7-8 and TRBJ1-4, with D uncertain. V lost 3 bases and J lost 5, with 10 bases in between. The CDR3 length is 14 residues. From germline, CDR1 is SGHVS and CDR2 FQNEAQ. The CDR3 spells CASSFGRLNEKLFF. In DNA, the CDR3 is TGTGCCAGCAGCTTCGGCAGGCTAAATGAAAAACTGTTTTTT.

The table lists this clonotype with a few counts. J is TRBJ2-5 and V is TRBV12-3 or TRBV12-4; 13 bases fit TRBD2. The length of the CDR3 is 17 residues. The V gene end was trimmed by 4 bases and the J gene end by 2 bases; junction bases not matched to a gene: 7. The DNA of the CDR3 is TGTGCCAGCAGTTCGACTAGCGGGGGGAGAAAACAAGAGACCCAGTACTTC. Encoded protein: CASSSTSGGRKQETQYF.